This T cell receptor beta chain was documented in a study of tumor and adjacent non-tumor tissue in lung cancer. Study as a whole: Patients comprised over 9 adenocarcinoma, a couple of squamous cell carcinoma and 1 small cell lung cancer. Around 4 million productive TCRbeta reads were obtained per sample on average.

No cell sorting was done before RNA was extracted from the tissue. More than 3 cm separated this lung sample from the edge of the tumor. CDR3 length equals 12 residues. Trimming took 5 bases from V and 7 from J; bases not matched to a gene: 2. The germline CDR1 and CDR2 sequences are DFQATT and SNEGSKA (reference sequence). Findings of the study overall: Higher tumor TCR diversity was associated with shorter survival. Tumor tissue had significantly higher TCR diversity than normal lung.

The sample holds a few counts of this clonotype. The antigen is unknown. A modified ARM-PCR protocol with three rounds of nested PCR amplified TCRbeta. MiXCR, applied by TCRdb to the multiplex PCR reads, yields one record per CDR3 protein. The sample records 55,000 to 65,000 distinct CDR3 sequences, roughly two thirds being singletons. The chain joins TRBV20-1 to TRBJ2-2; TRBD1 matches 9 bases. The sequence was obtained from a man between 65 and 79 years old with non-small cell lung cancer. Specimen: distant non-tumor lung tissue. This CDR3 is CSADRGYGELFF. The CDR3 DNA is TGCAGTGCTGACAGGGGGTACGGGGAGCTGTTTTTT.